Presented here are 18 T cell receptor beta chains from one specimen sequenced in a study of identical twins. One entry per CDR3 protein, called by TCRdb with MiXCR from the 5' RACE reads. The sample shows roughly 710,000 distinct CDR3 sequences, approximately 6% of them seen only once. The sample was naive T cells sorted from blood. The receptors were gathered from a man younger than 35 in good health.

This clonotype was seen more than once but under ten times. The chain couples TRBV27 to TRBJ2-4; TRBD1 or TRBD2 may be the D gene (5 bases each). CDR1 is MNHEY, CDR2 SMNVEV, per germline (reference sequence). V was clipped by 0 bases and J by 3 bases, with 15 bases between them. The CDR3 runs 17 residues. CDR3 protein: CASSLSKGGGSKNIQYF. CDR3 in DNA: TGTGCCAGCAGTTTATCAAAGGGTGGGGGTAGCAAAAACATTCAGTACTTC.

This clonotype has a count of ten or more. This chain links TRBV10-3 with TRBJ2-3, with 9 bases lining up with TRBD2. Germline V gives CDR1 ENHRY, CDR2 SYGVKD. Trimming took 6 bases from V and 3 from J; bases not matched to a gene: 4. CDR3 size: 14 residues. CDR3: CAISQREETDTQYF. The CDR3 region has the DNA TGTGCCATCAGCCAGCGGGAGGAAACAGATACGCAGTATTTT.

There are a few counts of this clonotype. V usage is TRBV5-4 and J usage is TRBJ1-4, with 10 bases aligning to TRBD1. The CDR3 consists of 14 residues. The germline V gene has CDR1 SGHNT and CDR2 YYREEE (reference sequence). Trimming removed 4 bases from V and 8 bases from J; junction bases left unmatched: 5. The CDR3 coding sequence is TGTGCCAGCAGCGCGGACAGGGGGGACGAAAAACTGTTTTTT. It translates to CASSADRGDEKLFF.

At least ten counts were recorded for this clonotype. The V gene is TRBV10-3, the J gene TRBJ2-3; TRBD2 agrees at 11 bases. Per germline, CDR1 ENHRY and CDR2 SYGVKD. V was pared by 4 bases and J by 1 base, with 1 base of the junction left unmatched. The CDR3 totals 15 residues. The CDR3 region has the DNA TGTGCCATCAGTGCGGGACTAGCGGGCACAGATACGCAGTATTTT. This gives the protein CAISAGLAGTDTQYF.

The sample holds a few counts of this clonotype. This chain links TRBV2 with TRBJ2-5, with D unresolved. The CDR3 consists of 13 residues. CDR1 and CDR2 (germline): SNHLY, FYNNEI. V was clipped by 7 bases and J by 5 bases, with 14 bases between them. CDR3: CASNKNFVETQYF. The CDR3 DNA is TGTGCCAGCAATAAAAATTTTGTGGAGACCCAGTACTTC.

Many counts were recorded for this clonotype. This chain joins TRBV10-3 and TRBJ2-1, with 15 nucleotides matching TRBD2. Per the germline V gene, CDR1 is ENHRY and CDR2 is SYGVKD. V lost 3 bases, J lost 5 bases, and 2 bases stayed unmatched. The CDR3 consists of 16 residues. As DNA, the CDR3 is TGTGCCATCAGTGACCGGACTAGCGGGGGGGACAATGAGCAGTTCTTC. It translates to CAISDRTSGGDNEQFF.

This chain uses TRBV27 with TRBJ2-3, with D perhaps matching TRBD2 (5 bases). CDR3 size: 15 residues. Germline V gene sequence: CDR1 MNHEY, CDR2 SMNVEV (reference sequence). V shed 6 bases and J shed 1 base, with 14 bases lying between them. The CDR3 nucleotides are TGTGCCAGCAGGGTCGGCACAGCGGGCACAGATACGCAGTATTTT. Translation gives CASRVGTAGTDTQYF.

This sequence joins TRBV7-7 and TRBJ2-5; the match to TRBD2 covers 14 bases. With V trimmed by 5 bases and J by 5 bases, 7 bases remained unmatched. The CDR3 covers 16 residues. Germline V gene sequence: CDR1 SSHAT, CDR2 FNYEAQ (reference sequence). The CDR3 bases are TGTGCCAGCAGCCCGGGGACTAGCGGGAGTGTGGAGACCCAGTACTTC. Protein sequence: CASSPGTSGSVETQYF. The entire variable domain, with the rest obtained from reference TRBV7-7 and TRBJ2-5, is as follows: GAGVSQSPRYKVTKRGQDVTLRCDPISSHATLYWYQQALGQGPEFLTYFNYEAQPDKSGLPSDRFSAERPEGSISTLTIQRTEQRDSAMYRCASSPGTSGSVETQYFGPGTRLLVL.

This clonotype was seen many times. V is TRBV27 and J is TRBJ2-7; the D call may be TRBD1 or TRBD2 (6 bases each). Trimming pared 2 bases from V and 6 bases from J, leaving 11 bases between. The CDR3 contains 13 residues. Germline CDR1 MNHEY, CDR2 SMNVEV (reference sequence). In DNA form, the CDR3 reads TGTGCCAGCAGTTTAACCGGGGGCCGCGAGCAGTACTTC. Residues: CASSLTGGREQYF.

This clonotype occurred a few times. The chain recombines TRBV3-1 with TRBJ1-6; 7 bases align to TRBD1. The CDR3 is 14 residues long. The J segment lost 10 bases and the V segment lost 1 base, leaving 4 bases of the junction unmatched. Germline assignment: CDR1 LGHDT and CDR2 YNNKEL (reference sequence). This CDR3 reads CASSQGQGGSPLHF. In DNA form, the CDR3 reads TGTGCCAGCAGCCAAGGACAGGGAGGGTCACCCCTCCACTTT. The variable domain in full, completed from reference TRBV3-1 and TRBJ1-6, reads DTAVSQTPKYLVTQMGNDKSIKCEQNLGHDTMYWYKQDSKKFLKIMFSYNNKELIINETVPNRFSPKSPDKAHLNLHINSLELGDSAVYFCASSQGQGGSPLHFGNGTRLTVT.

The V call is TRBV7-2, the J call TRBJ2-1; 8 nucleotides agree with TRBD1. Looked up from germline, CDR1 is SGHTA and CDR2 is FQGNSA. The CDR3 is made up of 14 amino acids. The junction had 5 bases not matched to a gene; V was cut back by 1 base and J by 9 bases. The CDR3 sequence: CASSLGDRGSEQFF. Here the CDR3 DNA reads TGTGCCAGCAGCTTAGGAGACAGGGGTAGTGAGCAGTTCTTC.

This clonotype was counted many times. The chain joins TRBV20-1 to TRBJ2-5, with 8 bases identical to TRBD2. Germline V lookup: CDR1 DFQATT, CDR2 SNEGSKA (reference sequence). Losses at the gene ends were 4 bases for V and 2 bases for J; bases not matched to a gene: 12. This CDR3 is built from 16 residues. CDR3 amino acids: CSANSLLAGSQETQYF. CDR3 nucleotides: TGCAGTGCTAATTCCCTCCTAGCGGGTTCTCAAGAGACCCAGTACTTC.

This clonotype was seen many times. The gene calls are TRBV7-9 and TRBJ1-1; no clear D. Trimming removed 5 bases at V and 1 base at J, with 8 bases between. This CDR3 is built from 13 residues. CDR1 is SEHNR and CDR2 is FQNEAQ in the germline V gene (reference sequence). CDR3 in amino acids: CASSRPKNTEAFF. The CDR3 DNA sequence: TGTGCCAGCAGCCGACCGAAGAACACTGAAGCTTTCTTT. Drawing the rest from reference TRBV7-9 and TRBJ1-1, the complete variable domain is DTGVSQNPRHKITKRGQNVTFRCDPISEHNRLYWYRQTLGQGPEFLTYFQNEAQLEKSRLLSDRFSAERPKGSFSTLEIQRTEQGDSAMYLCASSRPKNTEAFFGQGTRLTVV.

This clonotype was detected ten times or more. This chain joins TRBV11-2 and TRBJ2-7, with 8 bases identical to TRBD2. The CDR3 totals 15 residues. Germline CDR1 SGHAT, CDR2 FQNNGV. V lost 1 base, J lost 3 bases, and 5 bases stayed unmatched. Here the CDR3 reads CASSLGVAGNYEQYV. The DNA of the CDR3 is TGTGCCAGCAGCTTAGGGGTAGCGGGAAACTACGAGCAGTACGTC.

The CDR3 DNA reads TGTGCCAGCAGCTTATCGGGTTTACAGGGGACTAACTATGGCTACACCTTC. Protein product: CASSLSGLQGTNYGYTF. The V gene is TRBV7-9, the J gene TRBJ1-2; TRBD1 agrees at 7 bases. The V and J ends lost 2 bases and 0 bases, in that order; junction bases with no gene match: 9. CDR3 size: 17 residues. Germline V gene data show CDR1 as SEHNR and CDR2 as FQNEAQ (reference sequence).

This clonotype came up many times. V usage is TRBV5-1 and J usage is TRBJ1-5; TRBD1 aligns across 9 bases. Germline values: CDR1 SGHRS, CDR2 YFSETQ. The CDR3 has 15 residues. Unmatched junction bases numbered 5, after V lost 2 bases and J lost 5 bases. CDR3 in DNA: TGCGCCAGCAGCTTATACGGGGACAGGGATCAGCCCCAGCATTTT. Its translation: CASSLYGDRDQPQHF.

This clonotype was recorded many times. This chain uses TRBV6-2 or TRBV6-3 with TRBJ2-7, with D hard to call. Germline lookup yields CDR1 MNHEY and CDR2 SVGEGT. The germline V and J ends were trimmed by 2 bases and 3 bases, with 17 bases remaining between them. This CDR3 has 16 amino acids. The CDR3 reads CASSYNPRRVFYEQYF. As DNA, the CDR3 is TGTGCCAGCAGTTACAACCCACGAAGGGTTTTCTACGAGCAGTACTTC.

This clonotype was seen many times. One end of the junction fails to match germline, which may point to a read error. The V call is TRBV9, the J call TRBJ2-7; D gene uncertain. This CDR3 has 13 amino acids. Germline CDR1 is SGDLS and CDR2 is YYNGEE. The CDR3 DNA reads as TGTGCCAGCAGTGTAGGTAGCTCCTACGAGCAGTACTTC. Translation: CASSVGSSYEQYF.